This is a list of T cell receptor beta chains from one sample in a study of cytomegalovirus exposure and HLA in healthy donors. Produced via immunoSEQ multiplex PCR; TCRdb's table is partial and in-frame only. The sample contains about 160,000 clones, about two thirds of which appear only once. The sequenced sample consisted of PBMCs. The receptors shown here come from a woman in her 30s in good health and CMV-seronegative. The CDR3 runs from the conserved cysteine through the conserved F or W. A D gene is named only where the DNA matches it firmly. Rows give clone size only sometimes, using once, few, many, or a class for an expanded clone.

v_call	clone_size	d_call	j_call	cdr3_aa	cdr3_nt
TRBV10-3	few	.	TRBJ1-2	CAISDYAGLYGYTF	TGTGCCATCAGTGATTATGCGGGACTTTATGGCTACACCTTC
TRBV9	.	.	TRBJ2-1	CASSTSPTHNEQFF	TGTGCCAGCAGCACGAGCCCAACTCACAATGAGCAGTTCTTC
TRBV28	few	TRBD1	TRBJ2-2	CASREGQGLVGELFF	TGTGCCAGCAGGGAGGGACAGGGGCTGGTCGGGGAGCTGTTTTTT
TRBV7-2	.	.	TRBJ1-4	CASSTGHSPPNEKLFF	TGTGCCAGCAGCACCGGACATTCTCCTCCTAATGAAAAACTGTTTTTT
TRBV6-1	.	.	TRBJ2-1	CASSELQGGYNEQFF	TGTGCCAGCAGTGAACTGCAGGGAGGCTACAATGAGCAGTTCTTC
TRBV2	.	TRBD2	TRBJ2-1	CASRKTSGRFDEQFF	TGTGCCAGCAGGAAGACTAGCGGGAGATTCGATGAGCAGTTCTTC
TRBV29-1	few	TRBD1	TRBJ1-2	CSDGQGGPLSYTF	TGCAGCGATGGACAGGGAGGCCCATTGAGCTACACCTTC
TRBV5-1	few	.	TRBJ2-2	CASSLAGVGTGELFF	TGCGCCAGCAGCTTGGCGGGAGTAGGCACCGGGGAGCTGTTTTTT
TRBV9	few	TRBD2	TRBJ2-7	CASSSGGYEQYF	TGTGCCAGCAGCTCCGGGGGGTACGAGCAGTACTTC
TRBV30	.	.	TRBJ2-2	CAWSVLTGELFF	TGTGCCTGGAGTGTTTTAACCGGGGAGCTGTTTTTT